This T cell receptor (beta chain) was sequenced for a study of blood T cells in healthy people across ages (dated by TCRdb to 2015 to 2017). Describing the broader study: Template switching captured roughly one uniquely barcoded TCR beta cDNA molecule per two T cells in model experiments. For two donors (one aged 18 to 29 and one aged 80 or older), the study analyzed two additional independent replicas of 1 million unique cDNA reads from the same blood draw. The donors were split into four age groups: young (average 16 years), middle-aged (39), aged (approximately 60) and long-lived (approximately 80). Using deep sequencing normalized with unique cDNA molecular identifiers, the study measured how TCR beta repertoire diversity changes with age. Broader findings and caveats from the paper: Total diversity estimates from one million sequenced T cells were considered lower bounds and underestimates. Compared with the aged group, the long-lived group had more naive CD4+ T cells, fewer expanded clones and increased TCR diversity, suggesting age selection. The percentage of naive T cells measured by flow cytometry correlated strongly with observed TCR beta diversity. Observed TCR beta diversity per million T cells fell roughly linearly with age, and a significant reduction was already apparent by age roughly 41. Bulk unsorted PBMC profiling prevented conclusive comparison of naive and antigen-experienced compartments. Donor CMV infection status was unknown, potentially confounding age-related changes in expanded clonotypes.

Regarding this clonotype: This clone's antigen is unknown. No base qualities exist here, and no much larger clone lies one base off it.

Libraries were prepared through 5' RACE. The run used an Illumina HiSeq 2500. A second PCR of about 7 to 12 cycles was run with a J-beta primer mix and a sample-barcoded 5' primer. A unique molecular identifier was introduced onto each TCR beta cDNA molecule by a template-switch 5' adaptor carrying 12 random nucleotides. Each sample yielded at least 3 million CDR3-containing paired-end reads. The Mint cDNA synthesis kit, primed by a TRBC-specific oligonucleotide, was used to synthesize first-strand cDNA from all RNA. After uracil-DNA glycosylase treatment, a first 18-cycle PCR used universal primers M1SS and BC2_uni_R on all cDNA. The original methods were these. For normalization, 1 million high-quality reads were randomly selected from each sample, with every read carrying a distinct molecular identifier. Instead of being binned into consensus sequences, reads with shared molecular identifiers were discarded. MiTCR, set to a Q25 quality threshold and the strictest error-elimination algorithm, was used for CDR3 identification, clonotype clustering and error correction. A nonparametric unseen species model with Euler transformation was used to estimate a lower bound on total TCR beta diversity. TCRdb handled the public reads itself, with Q25 trimming in fastp and clone calling in MiXCR, and kept productive beta chains. Each entry merges the rows of one CDR3 protein and shows their most common DNA and genes. The V and J calls here are based on TCRdb, not the publication. The sample table holds about 840,000 distinct CDR3 sequences, of which approximately 32% were seen once. The ten most abundant clones make up 9.5% to 13% of the sample.

Donors were approximately 42 systemically healthy Caucasian individuals from Russia aged roughly 6 to 90 years. Roughly 10 milliliters of peripheral blood were collected from each donor into EDTA-treated Vacutainer tubes. Ficoll-Paque density-gradient centrifugation was used to isolate PBMCs, with at least 6 million per sample. Trizol reagent was used to extract total RNA from PBMCs, with at least 6 micrograms per sample. Naive CD45RAhigh/CD27high T cell percentages were measured by flow cytometry on a PBMC aliquot from every donor. Here V drops 3 bases and J drops 0 bases, and the junction holds 9 bases not matched to any gene. As encoded in the germline V gene, CDR1 is SGDLS while CDR2 is YYNGEE. From cysteine to phenylalanine, the CDR3 is 17 amino acids long. The DNA shown is the 51-base CDR3, in frame from base 1. This sample was shared with a second study, whose subject was T cells of mothers and their children. The second study's paper adds: Nine systemically healthy Caucasian individuals served as donors, namely three mothers together with their six children. cDNA synthesis used all of the extracted RNA, with around 1.4 ug of RNA in each 15 ul reaction. In the second PCR, the M1S primer introduced both the sample barcodes and 2-4 random nucleotides. Each mother yielded over 8.5 million TCR beta CDR3 reads and each child some 3 million reads. Thymic selection similarly shapes TCR recombination output in related and unrelated pairs, with minor effect from inherited differences. Normalized repertoire overlap was always slightly but never significantly higher in related than unrelated mother-child pairs. Persistent microchimeric T cell clones were not detected, at a sensitivity of 95 to 100 clones per million clonotypes. To look for features that set related mother-child pairs apart from unrelated individuals, the researchers ran deep NGS to compare the TCR beta repertoires of mothers and children. On average, the children were approximately 11 +/- 4 years old, while the mothers were around 42 +/- 4 years old. Libraries were sequenced on Illumina HiSeq 2000 with 100+100 nt paired-end reads after adapter ligation with NEBNext reagents. To prevent cross-contamination, the mother and child libraries were prepared one month apart and sequenced in separate runs. For each donor, somewhere between roughly 450,000 and 2,000,000 distinct TCR beta clonotypes were identified. Naive TCR beta clonotypes were estimated from low-frequency clonotypes matched to each donor's FACS-determined naive share, without sorting.

The sequence came from a woman in her thirties or forties in good health. The V gene is TRBV9 and the J gene is TRBJ1-2; 9 bases in the junction line up with TRBD1. Material: blood. In nucleotide form, the sequence is TGTGCCAGCAGCGCTCGGACAGGGGACCTAACTAACTATGGCTACACCTTC. It encodes CASSARTGDLTNYGYTF.